The 5 T cell receptor beta chains below were found in one sample sequenced in a study of T cell changes during pregnancy in multiple sclerosis. The table came from immunoSEQ multiplex PCR; TCRdb's copy has only in-frame clones and leaves some out. The sample records around 78,000 clones, 93% being singletons. Sequenced material: peripheral blood, taken in the second trimester of pregnancy. All receptors come from a female donor with multiple sclerosis, enrolled in a pregnancy study.

The rearrangement links TRBV6-5 to TRBJ1-2, with a possible D match to TRBD1 (5 bases). CDR1 and CDR2 (germline): MNHEY, SVGAGI. Trimming removed 5 bases at V and 2 bases at J, with 12 bases between. The CDR3 consists of 14 residues. In DNA, the CDR3 is TGTGCCAGCAGTGCCGACAGACCAAACTATGGCTACACCTTC. The encoded protein is CASSADRPNYGYTF.

The rearrangement links TRBV28 to TRBJ1-6, with D maybe TRBD1 (5 bases). The germline V gene has CDR1 MDHEN and CDR2 SYDVKM. The length of the CDR3 is 15 residues. V shed 2 bases and J shed 8 bases, with 13 bases lying between them. CDR3 nucleotide sequence: TGTGCCAGCAGTTTACCACAGGTTGGTGATTCACCCCTCCACTTT. It yields the protein CASSLPQVGDSPLHF.

The CDR3 region is CASMKTGAYEQYF. CDR3 nucleotide sequence: TGTGCCAGCATGAAGACAGGGGCCTACGAGCAGTACTTC. V gene TRBV27 combines with J gene TRBJ2-7; 8 bases are a match to TRBD1. The germline gives CDR1 MNHEY, CDR2 SMNVEV (reference sequence). The CDR3 runs 13 residues. The V gene end was trimmed by 7 bases and the J gene end by 2 bases; junction bases not matched to a gene: 4.

V is TRBV2 and J is TRBJ2-7, with D unresolved. The CDR3 sequence is 13 residues long. Trimming left V 3 bases short and J 3 bases short, with 9 bases between. Germline V CDR1 and CDR2: SNHLY, FYNNEI. The CDR3 region is CASSDPADYEQYF. CDR3 in DNA: TGTGCCAGCAGTGACCCCGCGGACTACGAGCAGTACTTC.

CDR3 region: CASRSGTGETEAFF. CDR3 nucleotides: TGTGCCAGCAGGTCCGGGACAGGGGAGACTGAAGCTTTCTTT. The chain joins TRBV5-6 to TRBJ1-1, with TRBD1 identical over 10 bases. In germline, CDR1 is SGHDT, CDR2 YYEEEE. J lost 5 bases, V lost 5 bases, and 6 bases had no gene match. The CDR3 consists of 14 residues.